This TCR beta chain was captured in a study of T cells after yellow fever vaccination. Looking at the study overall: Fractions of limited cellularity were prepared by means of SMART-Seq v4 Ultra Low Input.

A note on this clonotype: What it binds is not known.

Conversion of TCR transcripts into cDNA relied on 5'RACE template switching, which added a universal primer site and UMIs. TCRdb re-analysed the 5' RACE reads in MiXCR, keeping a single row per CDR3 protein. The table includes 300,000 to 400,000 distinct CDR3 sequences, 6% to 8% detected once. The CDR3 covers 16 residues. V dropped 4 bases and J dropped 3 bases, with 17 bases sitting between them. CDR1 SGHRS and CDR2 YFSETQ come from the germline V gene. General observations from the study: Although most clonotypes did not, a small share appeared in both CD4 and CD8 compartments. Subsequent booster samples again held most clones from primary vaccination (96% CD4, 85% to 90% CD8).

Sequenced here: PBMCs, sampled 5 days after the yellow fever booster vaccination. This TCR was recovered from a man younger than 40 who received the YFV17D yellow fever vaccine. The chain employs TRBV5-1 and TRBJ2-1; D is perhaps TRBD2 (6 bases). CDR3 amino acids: CASSRGASEIYNEQFF. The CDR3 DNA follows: TGCGCCAGCAGCCGAGGGGCTAGCGAGATCTACAATGAGCAGTTCTTC.